The rows below give T cell receptor beta chains drawn from one sample of a study of shared clonotypes between healthy human individuals. Produced via immunoSEQ multiplex PCR; TCRdb's table is partial and in-frame only. This table has about 750,000 clones, roughly 92% appearing once. The sequenced sample was naive CD8+ T cells sorted from blood. These receptors were obtained from a man younger than 45 in good health. Each CDR3 is given with its conserved first and last residue. A D gene is named only where the DNA matches it firmly. Clone sizes are given selectively: once, few, many, or a class where the clone is expanded.

CDR3 DNA: TGTGCCAGCAGTGTTTCCGTGAACACTGAAGCTTTCTTT
CDR3 protein: CASSVSVNTEAFF
clone size: NA
D gene: NA
J gene: TRBJ1-1
V gene: TRBV6-1

CDR3 DNA: TGCAGCGTTGAGGGGCAGGGTTTAAACACCGGGGAGCTGTTTTTT
CDR3 protein: CSVEGQGLNTGELFF
clone size: NA
D gene: NA
J gene: TRBJ2-2
V gene: TRBV29-1

CDR3 DNA: TGCAGCGGCAGCGGGGCGACTAGCGCCACAGATACGCAGTATTTT
CDR3 protein: CSGSGATSATDTQYF
clone size: NA
D gene: TRBD2
J gene: TRBJ2-3
V gene: TRBV29-1

CDR3 DNA: TGTGCCAGCAGTGAAGGGAACGAGCAGTACTTC
CDR3 protein: CASSEGNEQYF
clone size: few
D gene: NA
J gene: TRBJ2-7
V gene: TRBV2

CDR3 DNA: TGTGCCAGCAGGGAGGTGGGACCGATGTACAATGAGCAGTTCTTC
CDR3 protein: CASREVGPMYNEQFF
clone size: NA
D gene: NA
J gene: TRBJ2-1
V gene: TRBV2

CDR3 DNA: TGTGCCAGCAGCTATCGTTACCGCACAGATACGCAGTATTTT
CDR3 protein: CASSYRYRTDTQYF
clone size: NA
D gene: NA
J gene: TRBJ2-3
V gene: TRBV5-6

CDR3 DNA: TGCGCCAGCAGCCAAAGCGGAACTATCTACAATGAGCAGTTCTTC
CDR3 protein: CASSQSGTIYNEQFF
clone size: NA
D gene: NA
J gene: TRBJ2-1
V gene: TRBV4-1

CDR3 DNA: TGTGCCAGCAGCGCCGGTTCCGGAACATATAGCAATCAGCCCCAGCATTTT
CDR3 protein: CASSAGSGTYSNQPQHF
clone size: NA
D gene: NA
J gene: TRBJ1-5
V gene: TRBV5-6

CDR3 DNA: TGTGCCAGCAGCTTAGGGTGGTACAATGAGCAGTTCTTC
CDR3 protein: CASSLGWYNEQFF
clone size: NA
D gene: NA
J gene: TRBJ2-1
V gene: TRBV7-8

CDR3 DNA: TGTGCCAGCAGTTCCCGCTACATGGATGAGCAGTTCTTC
CDR3 protein: CASSSRYMDEQFF
clone size: NA
D gene: NA
J gene: TRBJ2-1
V gene: TRBV6-5

CDR3 DNA: TGTGCCAGCAGTTCGGGACAGGGGGTTGGAAGTCAGCCCCAGCATTTT
CDR3 protein: CASSSGQGVGSQPQHF
clone size: NA
D gene: TRBD1
J gene: TRBJ1-5
V gene: TRBV28

CDR3 DNA: TGTGCCAGCAGCCCACGCGTCGGTACAGATACGCAGTATTTT
CDR3 protein: CASSPRVGTDTQYF
clone size: once
D gene: NA
J gene: TRBJ2-3
V gene: TRBV7-6

CDR3 DNA: TGTGCCAGCAGTCCCCTCGAGGAGGGGGGATACGAGCAGTACTTC
CDR3 protein: CASSPLEEGGYEQYF
clone size: NA
D gene: NA
J gene: TRBJ2-7
V gene: TRBV27

CDR3 DNA: TGTGCCAGCAGCTTGGGGCTAGCGGGAGTTGGAAGGAATGAGCAGTTCTTC
CDR3 protein: CASSLGLAGVGRNEQFF
clone size: NA
D gene: TRBD2
J gene: TRBJ2-1
V gene: TRBV5-6

CDR3 DNA: TGTGCCAGCAGCTTAGAGGGGGGACCACCCACAGATACGCAGTATTTT
CDR3 protein: CASSLEGGPPTDTQYF
clone size: NA
D gene: NA
J gene: TRBJ2-3
V gene: TRBV7-2

CDR3 DNA: TGTGCCAGCAGTTTTCTGGGACAGGGGTTAACCACCGGGGAGCTGTTTTTT
CDR3 protein: CASSFLGQGLTTGELFF
clone size: once
D gene: TRBD1
J gene: TRBJ2-2
V gene: TRBV27

CDR3 DNA: TGCGCCAGCAGCCAAGATGGGGCTAGCGGGAGGGATACGCAGTATTTT
CDR3 protein: CASSQDGASGRDTQYF
clone size: NA
D gene: TRBD2
J gene: TRBJ2-3
V gene: TRBV4-3

CDR3 DNA: TGTGCCAGCAGCGTAGGGGGCGGAGATCAGCCCCAGCATTTT
CDR3 protein: CASSVGGGDQPQHF
clone size: NA
D gene: NA
J gene: TRBJ1-5
V gene: TRBV9

CDR3 DNA: TGTGCCAGCAGTCCAGGAGCTGGCTTCTACGAGCAGTACTTC
CDR3 protein: CASSPGAGFYEQYF
clone size: NA
D gene: NA
J gene: TRBJ2-7
V gene: TRBV27

CDR3 DNA: TGTGCCAGCAGCTTTGGGAAAGACGGCACAGATACGCAGTATTTT
CDR3 protein: CASSFGKDGTDTQYF
clone size: NA
D gene: NA
J gene: TRBJ2-3
V gene: TRBV11-3

CDR3 DNA: TGTGCCAGCAGTTTATTGGCCAGGGGGACCTACGAGCAGTACTTC
CDR3 protein: CASSLLARGTYEQYF
clone size: NA
D gene: TRBD1
J gene: TRBJ2-7
V gene: TRBV28

CDR3 DNA: TGTGCCAGCTCCCTAGGAACCTACGAGCAGTACTTC
CDR3 protein: CASSLGTYEQYF
clone size: NA
D gene: NA
J gene: TRBJ2-7
V gene: TRBV18

CDR3 DNA: TGTGCCAGCAGTGAATGGATGGCAACTAATGAAAAACTGTTTTTT
CDR3 protein: CASSEWMATNEKLFF
clone size: NA
D gene: NA
J gene: TRBJ1-4
V gene: TRBV6-1

CDR3 DNA: TGCGCCAGCACTTCGACTGAGCCGATAGGAAGGACAGATACGCAGTATTTT
CDR3 protein: CASTSTEPIGRTDTQYF
clone size: NA
D gene: NA
J gene: TRBJ2-3
V gene: TRBV10-2

CDR3 DNA: TGTGCCAGCAGTGAACCCCTCTATGGCTACACCTTC
CDR3 protein: CASSEPLYGYTF
clone size: NA
D gene: NA
J gene: TRBJ1-2
V gene: TRBV2

CDR3 DNA: TGTGCCAGCAGCTTAGTCCTGCCCGGGGAGCTGTTTTTT
CDR3 protein: CASSLVLPGELFF
clone size: NA
D gene: NA
J gene: TRBJ2-2
V gene: TRBV7-9

CDR3 DNA: TGTGCCAGCAGTGTTCCGGGGGACTCCCTGAACACTGAAGCTTTCTTT
CDR3 protein: CASSVPGDSLNTEAFF
clone size: NA
D gene: NA
J gene: TRBJ1-1
V gene: TRBV2

CDR3 DNA: TGTGCCACCAGCAGAGATAACAGGAACACCGGGGAGCTGTTTTTT
CDR3 protein: CATSRDNRNTGELFF
clone size: NA
D gene: NA
J gene: TRBJ2-2
V gene: TRBV15

CDR3 DNA: TGTGCCAGCAGTTTATCCCCCCGGGCGGGCGGGATCTACGAGCAGTACTTC
CDR3 protein: CASSLSPRAGGIYEQYF
clone size: NA
D gene: NA
J gene: TRBJ2-7
V gene: TRBV27

CDR3 DNA: TGCGCCAGCAGCCAAGTAAGCCCTTCAAATGAAAAACTGTTTTTT
CDR3 protein: CASSQVSPSNEKLFF
clone size: NA
D gene: NA
J gene: TRBJ1-4
V gene: TRBV4-1

CDR3 DNA: TGTGCCAGCAGTTTTATAAGCAGCACAGATACGCAGTATTTT
CDR3 protein: CASSFISSTDTQYF
clone size: NA
D gene: NA
J gene: TRBJ2-3
V gene: TRBV27

CDR3 DNA: TGTGCCAGCAGCCACCAGTCGGGGCTTCCCTACGAGCAGTACTTC
CDR3 protein: CASSHQSGLPYEQYF
clone size: NA
D gene: NA
J gene: TRBJ2-7
V gene: TRBV5-5

CDR3 DNA: TGTGCCAGCAGCTTAGTAGTGGGAGGGCTTTACGAGCAGTACTTC
CDR3 protein: CASSLVVGGLYEQYF
clone size: NA
D gene: TRBD2
J gene: TRBJ2-7
V gene: TRBV7-2

CDR3 DNA: TGTGCCAGCAGCCGGACAGCCTTCTACGAGCAGTACTTC
CDR3 protein: CASSRTAFYEQYF
clone size: NA
D gene: NA
J gene: TRBJ2-7
V gene: TRBV27

CDR3 DNA: TGTGCCAGCAGCCCCGGGGGTTACGAGCAGTACTTC
CDR3 protein: CASSPGGYEQYF
clone size: NA
D gene: NA
J gene: TRBJ2-7
V gene: TRBV5-4

CDR3 DNA: TGTGCCACTTCGGGACTGGGGTACAATGAGCAGTTCTTC
CDR3 protein: CATSGLGYNEQFF
clone size: NA
D gene: NA
J gene: TRBJ2-1
V gene: TRBV6-5

CDR3 DNA: TGTGCCAGCCATGGTAGCGGGATCTACGAGCAGTACTTC
CDR3 protein: CASHGSGIYEQYF
clone size: NA
D gene: TRBD2
J gene: TRBJ2-7
V gene: TRBV7-9

CDR3 DNA: TGTGCCTGGAGTGTACGAAGGGGTGAACCCTACAATGAGCAGTTCTTC
CDR3 protein: CAWSVRRGEPYNEQFF
clone size: NA
D gene: NA
J gene: TRBJ2-1
V gene: TRBV30

CDR3 DNA: TGCGCCAGCAGCTTGGTGACAGGGTATGGCTACACCTTC
CDR3 protein: CASSLVTGYGYTF
clone size: few
D gene: TRBD1
J gene: TRBJ1-2
V gene: TRBV5-1

CDR3 DNA: TGTGCCAGCGCGGGGAGGGAGGGACTCTACGAGCAGTACTTC
CDR3 protein: CASAGREGLYEQYF
clone size: NA
D gene: TRBD2
J gene: TRBJ2-7
V gene: TRBV28

CDR3 DNA: TGTGCCAGCAGCACTTCCGGGACAGGGGAGGGGGAGCAGTACTTC
CDR3 protein: CASSTSGTGEGEQYF
clone size: NA
D gene: TRBD1
J gene: TRBJ2-7
V gene: TRBV13

CDR3 DNA: TGTGCCATCAGTGAGCGTAGCTACGAGCAGTACTTC
CDR3 protein: CAISERSYEQYF
clone size: NA
D gene: NA
J gene: TRBJ2-7
V gene: TRBV10-3

CDR3 DNA: TGCAGCGTCGAACGATATGAAAACGGACTAGCAGTGTACAACAATGAGCAGTTCTTC
CDR3 protein: CSVERYENGLAVYNNEQFF
clone size: NA
D gene: TRBD2
J gene: TRBJ2-1
V gene: TRBV29-1

CDR3 DNA: TGTGCCAGCAGCCCATCGGAGAGTGAAAAACTGTTTTTT
CDR3 protein: CASSPSESEKLFF
clone size: NA
D gene: NA
J gene: TRBJ1-4
V gene: TRBV7-9